This T cell receptor (beta chain) is from a study of identical twins. The study, taken as a whole, reports: Abundant beta clonotypes from cord blood bore fewer insertions; memory repertoires lacked this pattern.

TCRdb itself ran the 5' RACE reads through MiXCR, one entry per CDR3 protein. This sample has approximately 500,000 distinct CDR3 sequences, with 20% to 25% found just once. This clonotype has at least ten counts. Its antigen is not identified. This CDR3 is built from 15 residues. Germline CDR1 reads SGHRS; CDR2 reads YFSETQ. Trimming removed 7 bases from V and 5 bases from J, with 18 bases in between. The data were also submitted as part of a second study, on T cells expressing NK-cell markers. That paper notes: Four of the donors also had these clonotypes leading their CD3+CD56-NKG2C+ fraction.

The source is a young woman in good health. The chain combines TRBV5-1 with TRBJ1-4; D not resolved. Material: CD4+ T cells sorted from blood. CDR3 DNA sequence: TGCGCCAGCCGAGAGTCGCCTAACTCGAATGAAAAACTGTTTTTT. Its protein is CASRESPNSNEKLFF.